Included here is one T cell receptor (beta chain) sequence, with context. TCRdb's table, derived via immunoSEQ multiplex PCR, lists solely in-frame clones and lacks some. The repertoire holds approximately 70,000 clones, with about 87% as singletons. J was trimmed by 4 bases and V by 1 base; bases with no gene match: 10. Germline values: CDR1 SEHNR, CDR2 FQNEAQ (reference sequence). The CDR3 loop spans 17 amino acids. This entry belongs to a study of control samples from healthy donors and cancer patients. The origin of this receptor is a man aged 45-65 years in good health. The rearrangement uses TRBV7-9 and TRBJ2-7; 10 bases map to TRBD2. The specimen was blood. The CDR3 loop is CASSLEPLLAGTYEQYF. The CDR3 region has the DNA TGTGCCAGCAGCTTAGAGCCCCTACTAGCGGGGACTTACGAGCAGTACTTC.